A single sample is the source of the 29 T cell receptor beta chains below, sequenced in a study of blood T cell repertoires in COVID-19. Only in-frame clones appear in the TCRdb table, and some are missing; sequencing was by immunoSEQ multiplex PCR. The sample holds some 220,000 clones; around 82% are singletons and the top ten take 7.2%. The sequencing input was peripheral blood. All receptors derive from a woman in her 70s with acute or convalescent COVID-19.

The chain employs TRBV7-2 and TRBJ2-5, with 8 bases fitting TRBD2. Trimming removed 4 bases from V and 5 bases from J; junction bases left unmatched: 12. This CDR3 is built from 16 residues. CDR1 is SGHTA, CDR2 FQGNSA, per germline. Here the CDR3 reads CASSSRITGGWETQYF. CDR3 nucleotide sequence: TGTGCCAGCAGCTCAAGAATCACGGGGGGGTGGGAGACCCAGTACTTC.

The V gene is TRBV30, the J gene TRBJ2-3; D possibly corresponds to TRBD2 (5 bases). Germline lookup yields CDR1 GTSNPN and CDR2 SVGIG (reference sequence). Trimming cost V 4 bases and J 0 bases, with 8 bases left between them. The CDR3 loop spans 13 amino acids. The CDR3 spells CAWMRRSTDTQYF. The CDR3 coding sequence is TGTGCCTGGATGAGGAGGAGCACAGATACGCAGTATTTT.

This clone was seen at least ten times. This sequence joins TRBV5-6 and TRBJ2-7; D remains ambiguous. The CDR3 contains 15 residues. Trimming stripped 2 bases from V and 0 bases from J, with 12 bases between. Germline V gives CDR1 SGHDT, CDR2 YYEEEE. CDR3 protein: CASSFWPRSSYEQYF. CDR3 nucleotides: TGTGCCAGCAGCTTTTGGCCCCGAAGCTCCTACGAGCAGTACTTC.

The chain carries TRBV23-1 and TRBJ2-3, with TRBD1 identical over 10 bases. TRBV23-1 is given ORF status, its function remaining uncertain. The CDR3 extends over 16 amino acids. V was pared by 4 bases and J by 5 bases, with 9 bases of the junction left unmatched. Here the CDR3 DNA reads TGCGCCAGCAGTCCCCTGGACAGGGGGGACGGAGATACGCAGTATTTT. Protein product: CASSPLDRGDGDTQYF.

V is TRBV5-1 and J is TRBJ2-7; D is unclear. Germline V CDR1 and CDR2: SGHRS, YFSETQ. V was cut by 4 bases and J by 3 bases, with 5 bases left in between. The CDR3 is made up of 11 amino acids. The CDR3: CASSAGYEQYF. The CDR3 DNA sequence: TGCGCCAGCAGCGCCGGCTACGAGCAGTACTTC.

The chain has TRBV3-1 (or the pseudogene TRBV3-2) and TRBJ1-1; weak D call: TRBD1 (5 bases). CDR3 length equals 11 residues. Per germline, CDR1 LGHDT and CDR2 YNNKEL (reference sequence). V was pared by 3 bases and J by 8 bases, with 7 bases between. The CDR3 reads CASSQAGEAFF. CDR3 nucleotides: TGTGCCAGCAGCCAGGCAGGGGAAGCTTTCTTT.

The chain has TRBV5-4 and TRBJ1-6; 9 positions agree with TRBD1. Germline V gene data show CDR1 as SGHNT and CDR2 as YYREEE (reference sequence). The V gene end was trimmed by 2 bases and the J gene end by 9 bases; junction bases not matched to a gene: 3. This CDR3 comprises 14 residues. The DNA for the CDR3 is TGTGCCAGCAGCTTAGGACAGGGGTCTTCACCCCTCCACTTT. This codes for CASSLGQGSSPLHF.

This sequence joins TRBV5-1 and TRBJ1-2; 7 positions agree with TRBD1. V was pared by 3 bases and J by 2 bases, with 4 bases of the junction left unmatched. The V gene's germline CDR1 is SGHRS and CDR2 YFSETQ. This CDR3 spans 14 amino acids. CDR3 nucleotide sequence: TGCGCCAGCAGCTCCGACAGGGAGAACTATGGCTACACCTTC. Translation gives CASSSDRENYGYTF.

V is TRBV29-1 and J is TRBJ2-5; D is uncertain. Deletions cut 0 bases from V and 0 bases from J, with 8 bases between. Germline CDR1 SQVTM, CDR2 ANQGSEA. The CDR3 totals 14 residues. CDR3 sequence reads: CSVEDPYYQETQYF. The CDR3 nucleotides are TGCAGCGTTGAAGACCCCTACTACCAAGAGACCCAGTACTTC.

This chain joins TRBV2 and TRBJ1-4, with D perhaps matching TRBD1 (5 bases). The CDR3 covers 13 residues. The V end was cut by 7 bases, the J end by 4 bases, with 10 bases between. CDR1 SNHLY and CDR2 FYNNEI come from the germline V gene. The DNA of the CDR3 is TGTGCCAGCAAACGACAGAATAATGAAAAACTGTTTTTT. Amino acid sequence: CASKRQNNEKLFF.

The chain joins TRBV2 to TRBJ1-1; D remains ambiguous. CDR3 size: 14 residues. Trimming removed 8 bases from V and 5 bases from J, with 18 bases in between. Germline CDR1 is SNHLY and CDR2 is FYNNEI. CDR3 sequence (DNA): TGTGCCAGCGGCGACTTTTATGGGGAGACTGAAGCTTTCTTT. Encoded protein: CASGDFYGETEAFF.

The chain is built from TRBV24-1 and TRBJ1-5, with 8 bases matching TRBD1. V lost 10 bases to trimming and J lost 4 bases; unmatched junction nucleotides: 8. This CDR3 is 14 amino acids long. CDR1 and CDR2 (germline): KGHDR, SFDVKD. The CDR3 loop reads CATGTDRENQPQHF. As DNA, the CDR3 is TGTGCCACGGGAACGGACAGGGAAAATCAGCCCCAGCATTTT.

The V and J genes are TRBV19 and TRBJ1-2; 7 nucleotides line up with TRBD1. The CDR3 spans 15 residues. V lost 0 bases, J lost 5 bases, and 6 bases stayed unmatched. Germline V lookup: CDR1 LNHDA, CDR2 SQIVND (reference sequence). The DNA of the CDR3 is TGTGCCAGTAGTATAGATGACAGGGCGGGTTATGGCTACACCTTC. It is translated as CASSIDDRAGYGYTF.

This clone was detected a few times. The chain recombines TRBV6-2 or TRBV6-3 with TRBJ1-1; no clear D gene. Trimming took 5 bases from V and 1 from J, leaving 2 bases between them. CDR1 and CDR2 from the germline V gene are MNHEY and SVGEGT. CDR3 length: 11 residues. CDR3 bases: TGTGCCAGCAGTCGGAACACTGAAGCTTTCTTT. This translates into CASSRNTEAFF.

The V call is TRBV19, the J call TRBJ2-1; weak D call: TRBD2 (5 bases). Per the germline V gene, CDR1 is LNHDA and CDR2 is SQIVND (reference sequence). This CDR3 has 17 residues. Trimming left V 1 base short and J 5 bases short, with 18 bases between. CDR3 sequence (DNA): TGTGCCAGTAGTATAGTTCGAACGGGGATAGGTGACAATGAGCAGTTCTTC. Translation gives CASSIVRTGIGDNEQFF.

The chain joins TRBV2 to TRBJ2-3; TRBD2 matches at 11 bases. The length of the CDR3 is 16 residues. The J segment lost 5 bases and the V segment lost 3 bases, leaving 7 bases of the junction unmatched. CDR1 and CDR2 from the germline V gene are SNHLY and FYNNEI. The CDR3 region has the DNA TGTGCCAGCAGTGAGATTAGCGGGGGGGCCCAAGATACGCAGTATTTT. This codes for CASSEISGGAQDTQYF. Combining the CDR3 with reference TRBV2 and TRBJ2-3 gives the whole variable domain EPEVTQTPSHQVTQMGQEVILRCVPISNHLYFYWYRQILGQKVEFLVSFYNNEISEKSEIFDDQFSVERPDGSNFTLKIRSTKLEDSAMYFCASSEISGGAQDTQYFGPGTRLTVL.

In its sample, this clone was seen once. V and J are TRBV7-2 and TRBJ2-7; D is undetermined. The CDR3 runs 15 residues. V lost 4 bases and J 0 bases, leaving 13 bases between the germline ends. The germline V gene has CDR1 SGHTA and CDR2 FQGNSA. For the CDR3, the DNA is TGTGCCAGCAGCTCACCAACTACGATCTCCTACGAGCAGTACTTC. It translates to CASSSPTTISYEQYF. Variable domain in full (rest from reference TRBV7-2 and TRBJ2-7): GAGVSQSPSNKVTEKGKDVELRCDPISGHTALYWYRQSLGQGLEFLIYFQGNSAPDKSGLPSDRFSAERTGGSVSTLTIQRTQQEDSAVYLCASSSPTTISYEQYFGPGTRLTVT.

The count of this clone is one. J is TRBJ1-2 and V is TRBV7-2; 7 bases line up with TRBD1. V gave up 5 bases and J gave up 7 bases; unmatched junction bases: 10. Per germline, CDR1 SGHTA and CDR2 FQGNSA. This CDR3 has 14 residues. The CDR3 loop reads CASSQGQSIGGYTF. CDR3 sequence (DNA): TGTGCCAGCAGCCAGGGACAGAGCATCGGTGGCTACACCTTC.

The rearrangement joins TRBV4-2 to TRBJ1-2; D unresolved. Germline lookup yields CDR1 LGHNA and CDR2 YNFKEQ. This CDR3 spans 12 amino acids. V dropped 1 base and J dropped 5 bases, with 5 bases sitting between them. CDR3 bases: TGTGCCAGCAGCCAAGGTCGGTATGGCTACACCTTC. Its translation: CASSQGRYGYTF.

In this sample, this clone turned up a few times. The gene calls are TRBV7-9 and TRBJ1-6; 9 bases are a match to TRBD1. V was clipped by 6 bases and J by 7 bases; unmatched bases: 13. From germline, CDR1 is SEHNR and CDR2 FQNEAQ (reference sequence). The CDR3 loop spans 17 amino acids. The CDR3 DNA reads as TGTGCCAGCAGGAATACCGGGACAGGGACCTTAAATTCACCCCTCCACTTT. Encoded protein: CASRNTGTGTLNSPLHF. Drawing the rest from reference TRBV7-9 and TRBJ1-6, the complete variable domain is DTGVSQNPRHKITKRGQNVTFRCDPISEHNRLYWYRQTLGQGPEFLTYFQNEAQLEKSRLLSDRFSAERPKGSFSTLEIQRTEQGDSAMYLCASRNTGTGTLNSPLHFGNGTRLTVT.

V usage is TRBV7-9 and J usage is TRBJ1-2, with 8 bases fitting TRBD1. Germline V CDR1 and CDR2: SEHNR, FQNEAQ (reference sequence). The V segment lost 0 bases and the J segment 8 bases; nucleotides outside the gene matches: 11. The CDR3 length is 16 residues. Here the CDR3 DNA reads TGTGCCAGCAGCTTAGCTTACGCGGACAGGGAAGGCGGCTACACCTTC. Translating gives CASSLAYADREGGYTF.

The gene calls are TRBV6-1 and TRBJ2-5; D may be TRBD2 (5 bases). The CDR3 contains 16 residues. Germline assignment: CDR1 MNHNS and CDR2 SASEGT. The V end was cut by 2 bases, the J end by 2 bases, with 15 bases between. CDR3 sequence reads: CASSEWRTHGQETQYF. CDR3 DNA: TGTGCCAGCAGTGAATGGAGGACTCATGGACAAGAGACCCAGTACTTC.

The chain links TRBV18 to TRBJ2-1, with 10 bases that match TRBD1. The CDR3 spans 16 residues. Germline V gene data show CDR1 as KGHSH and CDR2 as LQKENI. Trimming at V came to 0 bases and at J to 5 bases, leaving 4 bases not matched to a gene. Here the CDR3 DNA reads TGTGCCAGCTCACCACCGACAGGGGGCCTCGACAATGAGCAGTTCTTC. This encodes CASSPPTGGLDNEQFF.

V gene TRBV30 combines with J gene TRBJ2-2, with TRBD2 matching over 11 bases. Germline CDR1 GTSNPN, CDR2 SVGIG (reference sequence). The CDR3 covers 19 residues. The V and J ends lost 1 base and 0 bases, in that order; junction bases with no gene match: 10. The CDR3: CAWSAASGGFIANTGELFF. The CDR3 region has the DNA TGTGCCTGGAGTGCGGCTAGCGGGGGGTTTATTGCGAACACCGGGGAGCTGTTTTTT. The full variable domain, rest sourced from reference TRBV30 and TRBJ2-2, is SQTIHQWPATLVQPVGSPLSLECTVEGTSNPNLYWYRQAAGRGLQLLFYSVGIGQISSEVPQNLSASRPQDRQFILSSKKLLLSDSGFYLCAWSAASGGFIANTGELFFGEGSRLTVL.

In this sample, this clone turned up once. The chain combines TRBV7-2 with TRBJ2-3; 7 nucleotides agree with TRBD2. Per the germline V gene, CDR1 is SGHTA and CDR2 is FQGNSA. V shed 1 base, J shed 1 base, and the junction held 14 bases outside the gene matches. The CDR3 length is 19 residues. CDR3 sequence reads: CASSLERGASGWGTDTQYF. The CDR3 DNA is TGTGCCAGCAGCTTAGAACGAGGGGCTAGCGGATGGGGCACAGATACGCAGTATTTT.

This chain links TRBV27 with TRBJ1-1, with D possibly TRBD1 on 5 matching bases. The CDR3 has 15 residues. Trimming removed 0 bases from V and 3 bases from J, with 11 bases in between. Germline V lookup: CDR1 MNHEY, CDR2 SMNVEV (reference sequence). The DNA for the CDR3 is TGTGCCAGCAGTTTATCGGGGTGGGGGGACACTGAAGCTTTCTTT. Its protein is CASSLSGWGDTEAFF.

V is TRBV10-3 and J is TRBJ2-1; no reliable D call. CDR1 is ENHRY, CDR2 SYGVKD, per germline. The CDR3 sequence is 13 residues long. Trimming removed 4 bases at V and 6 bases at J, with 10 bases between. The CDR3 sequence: CAISVGESNEQFF. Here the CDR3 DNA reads TGTGCCATCAGTGTTGGAGAAAGCAATGAGCAGTTCTTC.

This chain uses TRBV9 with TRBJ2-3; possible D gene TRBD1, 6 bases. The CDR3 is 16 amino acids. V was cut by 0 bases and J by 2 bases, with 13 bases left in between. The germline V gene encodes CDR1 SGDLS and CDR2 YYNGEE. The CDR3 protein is CASSVEGTPPTDTQYF. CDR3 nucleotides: TGTGCCAGCAGCGTAGAGGGGACACCTCCCACAGATACGCAGTATTTT.

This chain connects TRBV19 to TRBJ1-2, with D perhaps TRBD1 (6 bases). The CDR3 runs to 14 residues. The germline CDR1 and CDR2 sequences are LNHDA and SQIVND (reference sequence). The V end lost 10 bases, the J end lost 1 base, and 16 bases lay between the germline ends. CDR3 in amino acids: CATERTAGNYGYTF. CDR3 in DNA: TGTGCCACAGAAAGGACAGCTGGTAACTATGGCTACACCTTC.